This TCR beta chain was recovered during a study of T cells after yellow fever vaccination. General observations from the study: Though it reached lower strength, the secondary response hit its peak faster, day 5 versus 15. CD4 and CD8 compartments shared a small share of clonotypes. Subsequent booster samples again held most clones from primary vaccination (96% CD4, 85% to 90% CD8).

Points on this clonotype: Its antigen is not known.

The V and J ends lost 0 bases and 4 bases respectively, with 15 bases between them. From germline, CDR1 is SGHRS and CDR2 YFSETQ. CDR3 length equals 16 residues. UMIs and a universal primer site were added when TCR cDNA was made by 5'RACE template switching. One entry per CDR3 protein, called by TCRdb with MiXCR from the 5' RACE reads. The table lists approximately 510,000 distinct CDR3 sequences, around a fifth of them singletons. The starting material was PBMCs, obtained roughly 20 days after the first yellow fever vaccination. The sequence was obtained from a man between 18 and 35 years old who received the YFV17D yellow fever vaccine. The chain recombines TRBV5-1 with TRBJ2-3, with TRBD1 as a possible D gene (5 bases). This CDR3 is CASSLGNGAQADTQYF. CDR3 DNA: TGCGCCAGCAGCTTGGGAAATGGGGCGCAAGCAGATACGCAGTATTTT.